The source of this T cell receptor beta chain is a study of T cell repertoires in cytomegalovirus infection (dated by TCRdb to the late 2010s). With respect to the entire study: Peptide stimulations targeted recently identified HLA-C-restricted CMV epitopes, whose presentation resists viral immunomodulation, together with well-studied HLA-B-restricted epitopes. Because public TCR beta signatures pointed to carriage of CMV infection together with the matching HLA type, the HLA type of each donor mattered for the analysis. On the study overall, not on this receptor specifically: The ex vivo response was dominated by HLA-C-restricted CMV-specific TCR beta clonotypes, which also provided the single most frequent clonotype in two of eight donors. Carriers of CMV infection plus the relevant HLA type were discriminated by the cumulative frequency of public TCR beta family members in the study cohort and in an independent roughly 320-donor cohort.

V drops 5 bases and J drops 8 bases, leaving 18 bases in between. Spanning cysteine to phenylalanine, the CDR3 consists of 15 amino acids. Only the CDR3 DNA stays, 45 bases, in frame from base 1. The germline V gene (reference sequence) specifies SEHNR as CDR1 and FQNEAQ as CDR2. This sample's treatment or condition label indicates: in vitro stimulation with specific CMV peptide epitopes to enrich CMV-specific T cells. Reads for this sample came from an Illumina HiSeq 1500. TCRdb reprocessing: public reads trimmed at Q25 with fastp, clones called with MiXCR, in-frame beta chains kept. Each CDR3 protein gets just one entry, which takes the most common genes and DNA from the rows behind it. The sample yields 200,000 or so distinct CDR3 sequences; around 40% were counted once. The ten largest clones capture approximately 59% of the sample. This clonotype was seen more than once but under ten times. The specificity of this receptor is unknown. Nothing much larger sits one base from this clone, and base qualities are not available.

In this chain, TRBV7-9 is recombined with TRBJ1-4, with no D gene named confidently. The TCR sequence derives from a human donor in good health (CMV status not recorded). Some clones in this sample may be carry-over from other donors' samples. The specimen was CD8+ T cells from cultured PBMCs, collected from culture after CMV antigen stimulation. The CDR3 protein sequence reads: CASSQTSEGTEKLFF. Here is the DNA: TGTGCCAGCAGCCAGACGTCGGAGGGCACGGAAAAACTGTTTTTT. The CDR3, completed at both ends by the reference TRBV7-9 and TRBJ1-4 genes, gives the full variable domain DTGVSQNPRHKITKRGQNVTFRCDPISEHNRLYWYRQTLGQGPEFLTYFQNEAQLEKSRLLSDRFSAERPKGSFSTLEIQRTEQGDSAMYLCASSQTSEGTEKLFFGSGTQLSVL.